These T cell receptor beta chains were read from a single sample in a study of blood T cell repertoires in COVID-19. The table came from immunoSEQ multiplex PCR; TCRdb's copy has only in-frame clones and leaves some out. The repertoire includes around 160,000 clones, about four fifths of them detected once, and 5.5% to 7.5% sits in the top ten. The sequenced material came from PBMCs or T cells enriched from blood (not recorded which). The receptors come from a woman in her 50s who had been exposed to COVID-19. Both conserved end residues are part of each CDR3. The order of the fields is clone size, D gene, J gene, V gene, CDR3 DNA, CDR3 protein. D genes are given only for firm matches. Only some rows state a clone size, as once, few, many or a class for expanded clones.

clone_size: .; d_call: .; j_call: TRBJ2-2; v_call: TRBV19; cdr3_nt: TGTGCCAGTAGTCGAAACCAGGGTGGCGGGGAGCTGTTTTTT; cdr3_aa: CASSRNQGGGELFF
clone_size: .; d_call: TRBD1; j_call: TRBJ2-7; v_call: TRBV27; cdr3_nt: TGTGCCAGCAGTTTTGGGGGGGACAGGGCCGTCGGGCAGTACTTC; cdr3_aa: CASSFGGDRAVGQYF
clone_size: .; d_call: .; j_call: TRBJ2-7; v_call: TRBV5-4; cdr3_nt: TGTGCCAGCAGCTCTATTCGACAGGGAGGCTACGAGCAGTACTTC; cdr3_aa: CASSSIRQGGYEQYF
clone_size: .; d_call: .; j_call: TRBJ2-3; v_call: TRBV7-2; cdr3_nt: TGTGCCAGCAGCTTTTCGGAGGATACGCAGTATTTT; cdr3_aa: CASSFSEDTQYF
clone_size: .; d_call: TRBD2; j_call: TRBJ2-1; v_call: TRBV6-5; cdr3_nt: TGTGCCAGCACCAAAAGCGGGGGGGGTCACAATGAGCAGTTCTTC; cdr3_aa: CASTKSGGGHNEQFF
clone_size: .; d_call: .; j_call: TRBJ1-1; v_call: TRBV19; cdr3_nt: TGTGCCAGTAGTATAGTCGGGAATGAAGCTTTCTTT; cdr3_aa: CASSIVGNEAFF
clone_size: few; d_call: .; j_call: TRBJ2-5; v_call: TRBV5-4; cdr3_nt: TGTGCCAGCAGCTCCCTCGACAGGTCGAAGGAGACCCAGTACTTC; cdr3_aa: CASSSLDRSKETQYF
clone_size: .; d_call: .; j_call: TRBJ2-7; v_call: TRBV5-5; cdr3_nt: TGTGCCAGCAGCTTAGCGTCCCTGGCCTACGAGCAGTACTTC; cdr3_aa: CASSLASLAYEQYF
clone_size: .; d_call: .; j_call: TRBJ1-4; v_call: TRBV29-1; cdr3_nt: TGCAGCGTGCAACAGGGTGGAAAACTGTTTTTT; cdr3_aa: CSVQQGGKLFF
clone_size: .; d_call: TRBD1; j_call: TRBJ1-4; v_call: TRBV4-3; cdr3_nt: TGCGCCAGCAGCGCCAGGGGGGAGCGCAATGAAAAACTGTTTTTT; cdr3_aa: CASSARGERNEKLFF
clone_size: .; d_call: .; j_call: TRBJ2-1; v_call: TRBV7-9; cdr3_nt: TGTGCCAGCAGCTCGCCTGGGTGGAGCTCCTACAATGAGCAGTTCTTC; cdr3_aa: CASSSPGWSSYNEQFF
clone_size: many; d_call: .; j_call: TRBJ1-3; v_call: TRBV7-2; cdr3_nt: TGTGCCAGCAGCATTTTCGGGGGGACTGGAAACACCATATATTTT; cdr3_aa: CASSIFGGTGNTIYF
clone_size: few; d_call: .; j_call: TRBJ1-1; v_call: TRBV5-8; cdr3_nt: TGTGCCAGCAGCCCCAGGGGGAACACTGAAGCTTTCTTT; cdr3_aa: CASSPRGNTEAFF
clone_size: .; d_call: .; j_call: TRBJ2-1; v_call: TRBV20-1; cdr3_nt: TGCAGTGCTAGTAGGGGAAACCTCTACAATGAGCAGTTCTTC; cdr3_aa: CSASRGNLYNEQFF
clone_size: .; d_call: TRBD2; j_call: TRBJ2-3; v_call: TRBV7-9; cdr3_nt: TGTGCCAGCAGCCTATCTAGCGGGGCCACAGATACGCAGTATTTT; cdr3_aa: CASSLSSGATDTQYF
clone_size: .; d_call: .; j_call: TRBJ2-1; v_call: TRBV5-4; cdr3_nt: TGTGCCAGCAGCTTGTCGGCTAGAGGCTACAATGAGCAGTTCTTC; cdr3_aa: CASSLSARGYNEQFF
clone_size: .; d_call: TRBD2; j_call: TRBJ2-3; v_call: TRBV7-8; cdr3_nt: TGTGCCAGCAGCTTACTAGCGGGGGGCAGGGCAGATACGCAGTATTTT; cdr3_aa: CASSLLAGGRADTQYF
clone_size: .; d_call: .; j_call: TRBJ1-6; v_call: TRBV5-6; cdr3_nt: TGTGCCAGCAGTGTGAGCTCCTATAATTCACCCCTCCACTTT; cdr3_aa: CASSVSSYNSPLHF
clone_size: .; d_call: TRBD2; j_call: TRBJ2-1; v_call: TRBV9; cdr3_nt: TGTGCCAGCAGCGTACTCAGCGGGAGGGCGCTGGGTGAGCAGTTCTTC; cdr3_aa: CASSVLSGRALGEQFF
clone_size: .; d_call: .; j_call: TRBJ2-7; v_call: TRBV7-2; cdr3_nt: TGTGCCAGCAGTCGAGAGGGGGTCGGCGAGCAGTACTTC; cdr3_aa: CASSREGVGEQYF
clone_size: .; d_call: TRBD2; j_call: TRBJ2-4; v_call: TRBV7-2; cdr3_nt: TGTGCCAGCAGCACGACGGGACTAGCGGCCTTGGGCGGCATTCAGTACTTC; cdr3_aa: CASSTTGLAALGGIQYF
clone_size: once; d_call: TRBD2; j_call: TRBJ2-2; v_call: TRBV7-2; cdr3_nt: TGTGCCAGCAGCGTTAGCGGGAGGCCGCGCACCGGGGAGCTGTTTTTT; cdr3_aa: CASSVSGRPRTGELFF
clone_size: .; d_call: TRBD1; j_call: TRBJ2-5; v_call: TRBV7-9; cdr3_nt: TGTGCCAGCAGCTTAGTTTGGGACAGGGGAAGGGCAGGAGAGACCCAGTACTTC; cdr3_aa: CASSLVWDRGRAGETQYF
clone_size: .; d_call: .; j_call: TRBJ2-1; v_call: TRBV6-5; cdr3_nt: TGTGCCAGCCGGGGGGCTAACTACAATGAGCAGTTCTTC; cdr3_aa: CASRGANYNEQFF
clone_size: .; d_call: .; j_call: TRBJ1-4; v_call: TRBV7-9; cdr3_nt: TGTGCCAGCAGCTGGCGGACAACTAATGAAAAACTGTTTTTT; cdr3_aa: CASSWRTTNEKLFF
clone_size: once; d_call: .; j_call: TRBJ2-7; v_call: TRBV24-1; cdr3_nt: TGTGCCACCAGTGATCCTCTACGCAATCACAGGGGACTCTCCTACGAGCAGTACTTC; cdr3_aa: CATSDPLRNHRGLSYEQYF
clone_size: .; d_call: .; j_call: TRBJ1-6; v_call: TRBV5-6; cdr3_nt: TGTGCCAGCAGCGGGGGGGAAATTAATTCACCCCTCCACTTT; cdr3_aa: CASSGGEINSPLHF
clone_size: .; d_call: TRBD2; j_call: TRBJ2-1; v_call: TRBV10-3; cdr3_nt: TGTGCCATCAGTGGGGAGGGGAATCCCTTCTTCAATGAGCAGTTCTTC; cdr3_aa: CAISGEGNPFFNEQFF
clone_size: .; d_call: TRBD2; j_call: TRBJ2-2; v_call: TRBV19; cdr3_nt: TGTGCCAGTAGTCTACTAGCGGGGGAGCACACCGGGGAGCTGTTTTTT; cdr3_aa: CASSLLAGEHTGELFF
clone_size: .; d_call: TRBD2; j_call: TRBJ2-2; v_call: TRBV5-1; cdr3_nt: TGCGCCAGCAGCATCCGACTAGCGGGGGTCACCGGGGAGCTGTTTTTT; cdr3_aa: CASSIRLAGVTGELFF
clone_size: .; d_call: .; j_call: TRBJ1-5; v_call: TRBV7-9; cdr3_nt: TGTGCCAGCAGCCCCGGCGCGGATCAGCCCCAGCATTTT; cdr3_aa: CASSPGADQPQHF
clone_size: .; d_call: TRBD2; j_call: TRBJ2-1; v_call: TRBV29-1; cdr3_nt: TGCAGCGGGCGGACTAGCGGTAACAATGAGCAGTTCTTC; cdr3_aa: CSGRTSGNNEQFF
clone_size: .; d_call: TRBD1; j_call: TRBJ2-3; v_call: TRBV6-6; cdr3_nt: TGTGCCAGCAGTAAGCAGGGGGTAGGAGATACGCAGTATTTT; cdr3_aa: CASSKQGVGDTQYF
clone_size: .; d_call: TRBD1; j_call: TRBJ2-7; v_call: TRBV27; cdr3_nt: TGTGCCAGCAGTTTTAGGACAGGGTACGAGCAGTACTTC; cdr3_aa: CASSFRTGYEQYF
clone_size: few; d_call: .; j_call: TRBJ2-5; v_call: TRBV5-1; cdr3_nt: TGCGCCAGCACTCCTGGGGGCGGTGAGACCCAGTACTTC; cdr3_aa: CASTPGGGETQYF
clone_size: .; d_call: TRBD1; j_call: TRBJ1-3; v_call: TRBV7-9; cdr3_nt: TGTGCCAGCAGCCAAGGACAGGGGGCTGGAAACACCATATATTTT; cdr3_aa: CASSQGQGAGNTIYF
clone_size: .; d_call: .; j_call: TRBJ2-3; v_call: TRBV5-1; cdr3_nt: TGCGCCAGCAGCCTGGCGCGGACAGATCTGGATACGCAGTATTTT; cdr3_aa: CASSLARTDLDTQYF
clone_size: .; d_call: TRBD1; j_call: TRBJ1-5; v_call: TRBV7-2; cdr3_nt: TGTGCCAGCAGCTCCCGACAGGGTGACCAGCCCCAGCATTTT; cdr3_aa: CASSSRQGDQPQHF